This T cell receptor beta chain is drawn from a study of regulatory T cells in long-lasting Graves disease. Time point reported: newly diagnosed GD, antithyroid drugs for less than 3 months. Construction of the TCR library relied on RNA isolated from PBMCs. From an endocrinology department in Xi'an, China, came the patients. EDTA tubes were used for drawing approximately 8.4 milliliters of peripheral blood. There are many counts of this clonotype. Combining iRepertoire HTBI primers with Arm-PCR of CDR3 regions, the authors built TCR beta libraries. TCRdb fed the multiplex PCR reads into MiXCR, producing one record per CDR3 protein. This table holds 450,000 to 500,000 distinct CDR3 sequences, roughly 17% found once. The length of the CDR3 is 13 residues. With 4 bases removed from V and 0 bases from J, the gap between germline ends came to 9 bases. The germline CDR1 and CDR2 sequences are SQVTM and ANQGSEA.

The same specimen was also included in a second study, on T cells in Graves' hyperthyroidism and ophthalmopathy. Per that paper: Patients with uncontrolled infections, other autoimmune diseases, pregnancy or lactation were excluded. The HTBI primer set drove a first-round RT-PCR of the TCR CDR3.

The specimen was peripheral blood mononuclear cells (PBMCs), collected at new diagnosis, from a patient treated with antithyroid drugs. This receptor was identified in a man aged 35 to 55 with Graves disease. This chain links TRBV29-1 with TRBJ1-2; a possible D gene is TRBD1 (6 bases). The CDR3 DNA sequence: TGCAGCGTTGGCGGGGGCCCTAACTATGGCTACACCTTC. This translates into CSVGGGPNYGYTF.